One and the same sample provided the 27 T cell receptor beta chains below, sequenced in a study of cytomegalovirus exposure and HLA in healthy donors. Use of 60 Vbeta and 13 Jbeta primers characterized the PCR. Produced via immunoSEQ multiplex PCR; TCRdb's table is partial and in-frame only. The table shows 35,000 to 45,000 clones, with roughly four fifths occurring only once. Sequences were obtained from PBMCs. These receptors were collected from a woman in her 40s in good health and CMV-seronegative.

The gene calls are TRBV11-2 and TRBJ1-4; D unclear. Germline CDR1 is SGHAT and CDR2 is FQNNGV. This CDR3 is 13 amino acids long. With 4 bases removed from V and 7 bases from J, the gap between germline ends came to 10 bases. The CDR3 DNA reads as TGTGCCAGCAGCTCTCGGGAGAGTGAAAAACTGTTTTTT. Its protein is CASSSRESEKLFF.

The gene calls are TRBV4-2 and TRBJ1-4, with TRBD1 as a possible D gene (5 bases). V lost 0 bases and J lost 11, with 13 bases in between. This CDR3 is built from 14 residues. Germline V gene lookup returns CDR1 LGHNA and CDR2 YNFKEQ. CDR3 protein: CASSQEGMGGKLFF. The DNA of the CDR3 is TGTGCCAGCAGCCAAGAGGGCATGGGGGGGAAACTGTTTTTT.

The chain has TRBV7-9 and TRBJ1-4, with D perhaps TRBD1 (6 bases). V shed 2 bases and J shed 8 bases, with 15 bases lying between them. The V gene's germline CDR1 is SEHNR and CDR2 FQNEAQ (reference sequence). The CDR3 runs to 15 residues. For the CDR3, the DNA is TGTGCCAGCAGCTTAAGACAGGCAAGGGGGGAAAAACTGTTTTTT. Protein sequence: CASSLRQARGEKLFF. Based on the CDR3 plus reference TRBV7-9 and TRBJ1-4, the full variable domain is DTGVSQNPRHKITKRGQNVTFRCDPISEHNRLYWYRQTLGQGPEFLTYFQNEAQLEKSRLLSDRFSAERPKGSFSTLEIQRTEQGDSAMYLCASSLRQARGEKLFFGSGTQLSVL.

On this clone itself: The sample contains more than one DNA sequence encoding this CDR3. For the CDR3, the DNA is TGTGCCAGCAGCAAACAGGGCGGAGACACTGAAGCTTTCTTT. This gives the protein CASSKQGGDTEAFF. This chain links TRBV7-3 with TRBJ1-1; TRBD1 is a possible D gene (6 bases). CDR3 length equals 14 residues. V dropped 5 bases and J dropped 3 bases, with 13 bases sitting between them. The V gene's germline CDR1 is SGHTA and CDR2 FQGTGA.

This chain's CDR3 is CASSPDIPGSGELFF. Written as DNA, the CDR3 is TGTGCCAGCAGCCCCGACATCCCGGGATCCGGGGAGCTGTTTTTT. The chain joins TRBV9 to TRBJ2-2, with D possibly being TRBD2 (5 bases). Per germline, CDR1 SGDLS and CDR2 YYNGEE. The CDR3 is 15 amino acids. V was cut by 4 bases and J by 6 bases, with 16 bases left in between.

The CDR3 sequence is CASSDRDVNIQYF. CDR3 DNA sequence: TGTGCCAGCAGTGACAGGGATGTAAACATTCAGTACTTC. The chain uses TRBV7-9 and TRBJ2-4; 7 bases match TRBD1. This CDR3 comprises 13 residues. V shed 6 bases, J shed 6 bases, and the junction held 5 bases outside the gene matches. The germline gives CDR1 SEHNR, CDR2 FQNEAQ (reference sequence).

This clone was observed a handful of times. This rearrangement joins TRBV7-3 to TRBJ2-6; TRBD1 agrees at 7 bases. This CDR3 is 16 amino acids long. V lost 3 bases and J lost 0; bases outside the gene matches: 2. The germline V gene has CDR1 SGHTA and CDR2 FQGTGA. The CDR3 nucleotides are TGTGCCAGCAGCTTCGACAGGGTCTCTGGGGCCAACGTCCTGACTTTC. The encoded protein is CASSFDRVSGANVLTF.

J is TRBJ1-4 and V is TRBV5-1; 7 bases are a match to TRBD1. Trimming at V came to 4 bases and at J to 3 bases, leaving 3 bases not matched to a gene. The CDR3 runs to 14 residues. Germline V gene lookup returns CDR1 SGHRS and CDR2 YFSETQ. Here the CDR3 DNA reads TGCGCCAGCAGCCTGGGACAGCCTAATGAAAAACTGTTTTTT. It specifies CASSLGQPNEKLFF.

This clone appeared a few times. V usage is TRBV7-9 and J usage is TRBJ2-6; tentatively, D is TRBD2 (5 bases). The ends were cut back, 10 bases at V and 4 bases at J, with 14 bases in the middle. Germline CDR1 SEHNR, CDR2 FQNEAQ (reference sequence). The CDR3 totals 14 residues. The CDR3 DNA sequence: TGTGCCACTGAGGGCTTCCTCGGGGCCAACGTCCTGACTTTC. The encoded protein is CATEGFLGANVLTF. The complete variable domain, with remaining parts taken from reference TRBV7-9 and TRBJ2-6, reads DTGVSQNPRHKITKRGQNVTFRCDPISEHNRLYWYRQTLGQGPEFLTYFQNEAQLEKSRLLSDRFSAERPKGSFSTLEIQRTEQGDSAMYLCATEGFLGANVLTFGAGSRLTVL.

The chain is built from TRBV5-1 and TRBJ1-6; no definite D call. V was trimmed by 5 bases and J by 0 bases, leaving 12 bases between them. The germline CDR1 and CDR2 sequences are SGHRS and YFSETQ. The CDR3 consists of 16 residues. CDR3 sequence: CASSLSLSSYNSPLHF. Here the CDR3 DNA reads TGCGCCAGCAGTCTCTCACTGAGCTCCTATAATTCACCCCTCCACTTT.

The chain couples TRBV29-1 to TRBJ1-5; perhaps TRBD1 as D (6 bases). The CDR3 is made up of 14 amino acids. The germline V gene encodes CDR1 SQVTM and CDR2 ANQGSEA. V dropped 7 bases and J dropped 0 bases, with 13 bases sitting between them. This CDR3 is CSASGEYSNQPQHF. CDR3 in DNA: TGCAGCGCATCAGGGGAATATAGCAATCAGCCCCAGCATTTT.

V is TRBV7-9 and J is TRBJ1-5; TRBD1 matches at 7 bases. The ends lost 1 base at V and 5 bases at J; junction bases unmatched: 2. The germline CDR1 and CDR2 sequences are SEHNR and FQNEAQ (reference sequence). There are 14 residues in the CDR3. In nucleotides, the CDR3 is TGTGCCAGCAGCTTAGGGACAGGCTATCAGCCCCAGCATTTT. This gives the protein CASSLGTGYQPQHF.

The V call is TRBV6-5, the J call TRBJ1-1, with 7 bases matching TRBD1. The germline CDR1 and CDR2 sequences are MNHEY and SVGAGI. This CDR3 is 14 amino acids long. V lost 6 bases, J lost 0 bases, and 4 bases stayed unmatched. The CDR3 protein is CASSLDRVNTEAFF. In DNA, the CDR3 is TGTGCCAGCAGCCTAGACAGGGTGAACACTGAAGCTTTCTTT.

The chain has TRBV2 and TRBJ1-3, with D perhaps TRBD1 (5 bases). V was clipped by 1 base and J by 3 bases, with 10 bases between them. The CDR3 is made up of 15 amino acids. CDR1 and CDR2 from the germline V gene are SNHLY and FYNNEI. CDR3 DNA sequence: TGTGCCAGCAGTGAAGGGCGCAGGGTTGGAAACACCATATATTTT. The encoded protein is CASSEGRRVGNTIYF. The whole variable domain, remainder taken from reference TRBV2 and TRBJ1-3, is EPEVTQTPSHQVTQMGQEVILRCVPISNHLYFYWYRQILGQKVEFLVSFYNNEISEKSEIFDDQFSVERPDGSNFTLKIRSTKLEDSAMYFCASSEGRRVGNTIYFGEGSWLTVV.

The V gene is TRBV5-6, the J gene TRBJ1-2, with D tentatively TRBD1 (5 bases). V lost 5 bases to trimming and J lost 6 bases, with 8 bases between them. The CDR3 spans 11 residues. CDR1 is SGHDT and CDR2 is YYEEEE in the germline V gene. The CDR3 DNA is TGTGCCAGCAGTTTCAGGGATGGCTACACCTTC. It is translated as CASSFRDGYTF.

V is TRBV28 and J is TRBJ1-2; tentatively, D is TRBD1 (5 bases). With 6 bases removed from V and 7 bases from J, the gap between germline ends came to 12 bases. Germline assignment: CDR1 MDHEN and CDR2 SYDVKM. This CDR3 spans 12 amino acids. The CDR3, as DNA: TGTGCCAGCAGAGCAGGGTTCGGTGGCTACACCTTC. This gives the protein CASRAGFGGYTF.

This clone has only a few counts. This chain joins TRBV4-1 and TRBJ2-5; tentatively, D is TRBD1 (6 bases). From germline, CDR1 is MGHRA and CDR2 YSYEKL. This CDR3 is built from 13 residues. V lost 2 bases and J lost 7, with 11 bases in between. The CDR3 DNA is TGCGCCAGCAGCCAATGGGGGCTGGGGACCCAGTACTTC. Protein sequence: CASSQWGLGTQYF.

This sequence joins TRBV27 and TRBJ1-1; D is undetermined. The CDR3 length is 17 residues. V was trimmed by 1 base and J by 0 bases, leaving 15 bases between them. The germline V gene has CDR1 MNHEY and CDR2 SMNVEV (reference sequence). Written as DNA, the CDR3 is TGTGCCAGCAGTTTATTGTGGCAAGATAATATGAACACTGAAGCTTTCTTT. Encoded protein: CASSLLWQDNMNTEAFF.

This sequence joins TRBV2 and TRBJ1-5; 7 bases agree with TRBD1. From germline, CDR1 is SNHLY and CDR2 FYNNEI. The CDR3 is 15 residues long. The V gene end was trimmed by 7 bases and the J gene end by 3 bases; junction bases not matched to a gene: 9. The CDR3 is CASKDVGTVNQPQHF. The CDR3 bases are TGTGCCAGCAAAGATGTTGGGACAGTCAATCAGCCCCAGCATTTT. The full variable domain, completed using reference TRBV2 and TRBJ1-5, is EPEVTQTPSHQVTQMGQEVILRCVPISNHLYFYWYRQILGQKVEFLVSFYNNEISEKSEIFDDQFSVERPDGSNFTLKIRSTKLEDSAMYFCASKDVGTVNQPQHFGDGTRLSIL.

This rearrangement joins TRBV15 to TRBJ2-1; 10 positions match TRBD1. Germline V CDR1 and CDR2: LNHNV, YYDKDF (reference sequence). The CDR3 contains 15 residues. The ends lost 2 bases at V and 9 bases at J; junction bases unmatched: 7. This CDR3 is CATSRPGQGLSEQFF. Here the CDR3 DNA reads TGTGCCACCAGCAGACCGGGACAGGGGTTAAGTGAGCAGTTCTTC. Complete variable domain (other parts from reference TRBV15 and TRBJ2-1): DAMVIQNPRYQVTQFGKPVTLSCSQTLNHNVMYWYQQKSSQAPKLLFHYYDKDFNNEADTPDNFQSRRPNTSFCFLDIRSPGLGDTAMYLCATSRPGQGLSEQFFGPGTRLTVL.

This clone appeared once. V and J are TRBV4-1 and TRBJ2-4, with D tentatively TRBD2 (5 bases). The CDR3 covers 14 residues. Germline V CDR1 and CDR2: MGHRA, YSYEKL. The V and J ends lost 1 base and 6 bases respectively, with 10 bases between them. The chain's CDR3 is CASSQGGRGNIQYF. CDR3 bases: TGCGCCAGCAGCCAAGGCGGCCGGGGAAACATTCAGTACTTC.

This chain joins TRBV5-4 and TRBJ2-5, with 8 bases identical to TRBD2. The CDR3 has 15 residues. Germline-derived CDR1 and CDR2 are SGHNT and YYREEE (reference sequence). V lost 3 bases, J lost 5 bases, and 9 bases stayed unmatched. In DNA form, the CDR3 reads TGTGCCAGCAGCTCCGTCGGGGGGGCCTGGGAGACCCAGTACTTC. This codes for CASSSVGGAWETQYF. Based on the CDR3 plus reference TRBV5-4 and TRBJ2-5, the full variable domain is ETGVTQSPTHLIKTRGQQVTLRCSSQSGHNTVSWYQQALGQGPQFIFQYYREEENGRGNFPPRFSGLQFPNYSSELNVNALELDDSALYLCASSSVGGAWETQYFGPGTRLLVL.

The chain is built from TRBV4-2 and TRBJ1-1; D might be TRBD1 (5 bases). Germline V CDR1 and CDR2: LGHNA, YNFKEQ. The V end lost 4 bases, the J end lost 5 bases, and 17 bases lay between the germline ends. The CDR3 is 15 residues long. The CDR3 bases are TGTGCCAGCAGCCGGGGAGGGACGGCGAGGACTGAAGCTTTCTTT. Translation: CASSRGGTARTEAFF.

The CDR3 sequence is CASSLWRLAGGPGELFF. The CDR3 nucleotides read TGTGCCAGCAGTTTATGGAGGCTAGCGGGGGGCCCCGGGGAGCTGTTTTTT. The chain recombines TRBV28 with TRBJ2-2; TRBD2 agrees at 11 bases. Germline values: CDR1 MDHEN, CDR2 SYDVKM. This CDR3 comprises 17 residues. J was trimmed by 6 bases and V by 0 bases; bases with no gene match: 6.

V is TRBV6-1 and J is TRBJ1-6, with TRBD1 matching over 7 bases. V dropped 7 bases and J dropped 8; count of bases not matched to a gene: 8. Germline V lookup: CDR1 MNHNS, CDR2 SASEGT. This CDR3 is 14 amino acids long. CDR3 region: CASTIDREYSPLHF. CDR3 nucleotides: TGTGCCAGCACTATTGACAGGGAGTATTCACCCCTCCACTTT.

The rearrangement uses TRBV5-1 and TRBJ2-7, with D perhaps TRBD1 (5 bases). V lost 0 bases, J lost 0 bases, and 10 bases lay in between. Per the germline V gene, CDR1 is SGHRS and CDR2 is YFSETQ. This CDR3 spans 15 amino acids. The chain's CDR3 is CASSLDTGGSYEQYF. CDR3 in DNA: TGCGCCAGCAGCTTGGACACAGGTGGCTCCTACGAGCAGTACTTC. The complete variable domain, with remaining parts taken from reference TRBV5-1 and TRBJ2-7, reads KAGVTQTPRYLIKTRGQQVTLSCSPISGHRSVSWYQQTPGQGLQFLFEYFSETQRNKGNFPGRFSGRQFSNSRSEMNVSTLELGDSALYLCASSLDTGGSYEQYFGPGTRLTVT.

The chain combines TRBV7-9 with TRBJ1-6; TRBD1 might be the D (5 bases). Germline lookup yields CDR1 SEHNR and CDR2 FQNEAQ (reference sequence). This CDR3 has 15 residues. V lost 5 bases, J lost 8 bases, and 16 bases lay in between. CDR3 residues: CASSPMAGVYSPLHF. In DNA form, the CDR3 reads TGTGCCAGCAGCCCGATGGCGGGGGTCTATTCACCCCTCCACTTT.